Below, one T cell receptor (beta chain) is given with its context. This entry belongs to a study of T cells in Graves' hyperthyroidism and ophthalmopathy. It was RNA transcripts that yielded the amplified TCR beta CDR3 regions. First-round RT-PCR of the TCR CDR3 relied on the HTBI primer set. TCRdb re-called the multiplex PCR reads through MiXCR, storing one row per CDR3 protein. The data show 550,000 to 650,000 distinct CDR3 sequences, 14% seen once. Sequencing was performed on blood. The clonotype comes from a woman younger than 45 with Graves' hyperthyroidism that later progressed to Graves' ophthalmopathy.

CDR3 sequence reads: CASSLRTGANEKLFF. The CDR3 nucleotides are TGTGCCAGCAGCCTGAGGACAGGGGCGAATGAAAAACTGTTTTTT. The chain has TRBV11-3 and TRBJ1-4; 9 bases agree with TRBD1. Germline V gene sequence: CDR1 SGHNT, CDR2 YENEEA. Trimming cost V 5 bases and J 5 bases; bases outside gene matches: 6. This CDR3 spans 15 amino acids.